Listed below are T cell receptor beta chains from one sample, sequenced in a study of T cells in narcolepsy. The method was immunoSEQ multiplex PCR; TCRdb's version includes in-frame clones alone and lacks a portion of them. The table has about 24,000 clones, around two thirds seen once. Sequencing used memory (CD45RA-) CD4+ T cells from blood. Source of these receptors: a human donor in good health. Each CDR3 is given with its conserved first and last residue. Fields, in order: CDR3 DNA, CDR3 protein, clone size, D gene, J gene, V gene. A D gene is named only where the DNA matches it firmly. Size is stated for part of the rows, as once, few or many counts, or as a class when the clone is expanded.

CDR3 DNA: TGTGCCAGCAGCCCCCGACAGGGTAGTAATTCACCCCTCCACTTT
CDR3 protein: CASSPRQGSNSPLHF
clone size: -
D gene: TRBD1
J gene: TRBJ1-6
V gene: TRBV7-9

CDR3 DNA: TGTGCCTGGAGTGTGGGAGAGCTAATAGAGCAGTTCTTC
CDR3 protein: CAWSVGELIEQFF
clone size: -
D gene: -
J gene: TRBJ2-1
V gene: TRBV30

CDR3 DNA: TGTGCCAGTAGGGACCTCAATGAGCAGTTCTTC
CDR3 protein: CASRDLNEQFF
clone size: -
D gene: -
J gene: TRBJ2-1
V gene: TRBV19

CDR3 DNA: TGCGCCAGCAGCTCAACTAGCGGGCCGCGGTCAGATACGCAGTATTTT
CDR3 protein: CASSSTSGPRSDTQYF
clone size: few
D gene: TRBD2
J gene: TRBJ2-3
V gene: TRBV4-1

CDR3 DNA: TGTGCCAGCAGTTACACCAAGGGGGTGGGGCAGTACTTC
CDR3 protein: CASSYTKGVGQYF
clone size: -
D gene: -
J gene: TRBJ2-7
V gene: TRBV6-5

CDR3 DNA: TGTGCCAGCAGCACACAGGGGTGGGAGCAGTACTTC
CDR3 protein: CASSTQGWEQYF
clone size: few
D gene: TRBD1
J gene: TRBJ2-7
V gene: TRBV2

CDR3 DNA: TGTGCCACCAGCAGAGACTTGTCAGCCACCATATATTTT
CDR3 protein: CATSRDLSATIYF
clone size: -
D gene: -
J gene: TRBJ1-3
V gene: TRBV15

CDR3 DNA: TGTGCCTGGAGCCCAGGTTCTCCCGGGCGCGTGAATACGCAGTATTTT
CDR3 protein: CAWSPGSPGRVNTQYF
clone size: -
D gene: -
J gene: TRBJ2-3
V gene: TRBV30

CDR3 DNA: TGTGCCAGCAGCACCAGTCCGGGGGGTGAAAAACTGTTTTTT
CDR3 protein: CASSTSPGGEKLFF
clone size: -
D gene: -
J gene: TRBJ1-4
V gene: TRBV9

CDR3 DNA: TGTGCCAGCAGCCCCGGGATGAATTCACCCCTCCACTTT
CDR3 protein: CASSPGMNSPLHF
clone size: -
D gene: -
J gene: TRBJ1-6
V gene: TRBV7-2

CDR3 DNA: TGTGCCAGCAGCTTAGTTGGCGGGGGCGTGAATTCACCCCTCCACTTT
CDR3 protein: CASSLVGGGVNSPLHF
clone size: -
D gene: -
J gene: TRBJ1-6
V gene: TRBV11-2

CDR3 DNA: TGTGCCAGCAGCGGGCGGGAGGCTCGAGCGTACAATGAGCAGTTCTTC
CDR3 protein: CASSGREARAYNEQFF
clone size: -
D gene: TRBD2
J gene: TRBJ2-1
V gene: TRBV7-2

CDR3 DNA: TGTGCCAGCAGCCAAGAGATCGGGGGGAACTATGGCTACACCTTC
CDR3 protein: CASSQEIGGNYGYTF
clone size: -
D gene: -
J gene: TRBJ1-2
V gene: TRBV4-2

CDR3 DNA: TGCGCCAGCAGCCAAGGACTAGCGGGAGGCGTCGCCCCGACACGGGGTCCAGATACGCAGTATTTT
CDR3 protein: CASSQGLAGGVAPTRGPDTQYF
clone size: -
D gene: TRBD2
J gene: TRBJ2-3
V gene: TRBV4-1

CDR3 DNA: TGTGCCAGCAGCAAAGGGGAGGGCAGGTGTAAGGATACGCAGTATTTT
CDR3 protein: CASSKGEGRCKDTQYF
clone size: once
D gene: -
J gene: TRBJ2-3
V gene: TRBV21-1

CDR3 DNA: TGTGCCAGCAGTCCTGAAGGGGGGAGAAGGGCCCTCCACTTT
CDR3 protein: CASSPEGGRRALHF
clone size: -
D gene: -
J gene: TRBJ1-6
V gene: TRBV6-1

CDR3 DNA: TGTGCCAGCTCACAACTAGCGGGAGGATACGAGCAGTACTTC
CDR3 protein: CASSQLAGGYEQYF
clone size: -
D gene: TRBD2
J gene: TRBJ2-7
V gene: TRBV18